Below, 29 T cell receptor beta chains from the same sample are listed, as sequenced in a study of CD8 T cells in ankylosing spondylitis. From the 5' RACE reads, TCRdb called clonotypes with MiXCR, one entry per CDR3 protein. Among a few hundred thousand distinct CDR3 sequences listed, about 10% were seen once. The sample was blood, either unsorted or a sorted T cell fraction (not recorded which). The receptors were sampled from a male donor with ankylosing spondylitis or in good health (not recorded which).

This clonotype has ten or more counts. The chain couples TRBV7-8 to TRBJ2-7; D is uncertain. Germline loops: CDR1 SGHVS, CDR2 FQNEAQ. This CDR3 spans 11 amino acids. The V and J ends lost 10 bases and 3 bases respectively, with 10 bases between them. CDR3 residues: CATGAIYEQYF. The CDR3 DNA reads as TGTGCCACCGGCGCAATCTACGAGCAGTACTTC.

This clonotype was recorded at least ten times. This rearrangement joins TRBV20-1 to TRBJ1-1, with TRBD1 as a possible D gene (6 bases). This CDR3 region has 14 residues. Looked up from germline, CDR1 is DFQATT and CDR2 is SNEGSKA (reference sequence). The V end lost 6 bases, the J end lost 0 bases, and 14 bases lay between the germline ends. The CDR3 loop reads CSAFGGRLNTEAFF. The DNA for the CDR3 is TGCAGTGCCTTTGGGGGCAGGCTGAACACTGAAGCTTTCTTT.

In this sample, this clonotype turned up a few times. This chain connects TRBV10-3 to TRBJ2-7; a weak D match, TRBD2 (5 bases). Trimming took 9 bases from V and 2 from J, leaving 17 bases between them. CDR1 is ENHRY, CDR2 SYGVKD, per germline. The CDR3 is made up of 14 amino acids. The CDR3, as DNA: TGTGCCATTGTCGACCCGGGGATCACCTACGAGCAGTACTTC. Residues: CAIVDPGITYEQYF.

This clonotype showed up many times. The rearrangement uses TRBV12-3 or TRBV12-4 and TRBJ1-5; TRBD1 matches 7 bases. Trimming removed 7 bases from V and 4 bases from J; junction bases left unmatched: 4. The length of the CDR3 is 13 residues. CDR3 bases: TGTGCCAGCACCGGACAGGAGAATCAGCCCCAGCATTTT. Protein: CASTGQENQPQHF.

The table lists this clonotype with a few counts. V gene TRBV27 combines with J gene TRBJ2-7, with a possible D match to TRBD1 (6 bases). The CDR3 runs 12 residues. The V end was cut by 8 bases, the J end by 6 bases, with 14 bases between. Germline CDR1 is MNHEY and CDR2 is SMNVEV (reference sequence). CDR3 nucleotide sequence: TGTGCCAGCCAGACAGGCGCCGGCGAGCAGTACTTC. Amino acid sequence: CASQTGAGEQYF.

This clonotype has at least ten counts. The chain links TRBV27 to TRBJ2-3; 7 nucleotides line up with TRBD2. The germline V gene has CDR1 MNHEY and CDR2 SMNVEV (reference sequence). The CDR3 has 15 amino acids. V gave up 4 bases and J gave up 8 bases; unmatched junction bases: 12. CDR3 sequence: CASSSTGGAQGTQYF. CDR3 sequence (DNA): TGTGCCAGCAGTTCCACGGGAGGCGCCCAGGGTACGCAGTATTTT.

This clonotype was observed at least ten times. This chain joins TRBV5-1 and TRBJ2-1; D is ambiguous. The V end was cut by 1 base, the J end by 0 bases, with 8 bases between. CDR1 and CDR2 (germline): SGHRS, YFSETQ. The CDR3 spans 15 residues. CDR3 in DNA: TGCGCCAGCAGCTTGATGGGTCCCTCCTACAATGAGCAGTTCTTC. It yields the protein CASSLMGPSYNEQFF.

The chain uses TRBV10-2 and TRBJ2-3, with 7 bases that match TRBD2. With V trimmed by 7 bases and J by 4 bases, 14 bases remained unmatched. The CDR3 is made up of 16 amino acids. Germline CDR1 WSHSY, CDR2 SAAADI. In nucleotides, the CDR3 is TGCGCCAGCATTCAACGGAGGGAGGGGTTATCAGATACGCAGTATTTT. Translated, it gives CASIQRREGLSDTQYF.

The chain couples TRBV20-1 to TRBJ1-4; TRBD1 agrees at 9 bases. Per the germline V gene, CDR1 is DFQATT and CDR2 is SNEGSKA (reference sequence). J lost 4 bases, V lost 5 bases, and 5 bases had no gene match. The CDR3 spans 14 residues. This chain's CDR3 is CSASGTGFNEKLFF. CDR3 bases: TGCAGTGCTTCCGGGACAGGGTTTAATGAAAAACTGTTTTTT.

This clonotype has a handful of counts. Compared with germline, one end of the junction differs, possibly owing to a read error. The rearrangement uses TRBV29-1 and TRBJ1-2; D may be TRBD1 (5 bases). Per germline, CDR1 SQVTM and CDR2 ANQGSEA. The CDR3 consists of 13 residues. CDR3 sequence (DNA): TGCAGCGTTGAGGAAGGGACGGGCCTACTAGAATACTTC. Its translation is CSVEEGTGLLEYF. Complete variable domain (other parts from reference TRBV29-1 and TRBJ1-2): SAVISQKPSRDICQRGTSLTIQCQVDSQVTMMFWYRQQPGQSLTLIATANQGSEATYESGFVIDKFPISRPNLTFSTLTVSNMSPEDSSIYLCSVEEGTGLLEYFGSGTRLTVV.

This clonotype was seen at least ten times. The V gene is TRBV5-8, the J gene TRBJ2-5; D is perhaps TRBD1 (6 bases). V was trimmed by 6 bases and J by 5 bases, leaving 14 bases between them. This CDR3 contains 13 residues. Germline values: CDR1 SGHTS, CDR2 YDEGEE. The CDR3 sequence: CASTPKGEETQYF. CDR3 nucleotides: TGTGCCAGCACTCCCAAGGGGGAGGAGACCCAGTACTTC.

This clonotype was counted many times. The V and J genes are TRBV13 and TRBJ2-3, with D perhaps matching TRBD2 (5 bases). The V gene's germline CDR1 is PRHDT and CDR2 FYEKMQ (reference sequence). Trimming took 4 bases from V and 3 from J, leaving 17 bases between them. The length of the CDR3 is 16 residues. This chain's CDR3 is CASSSYSKRLTDTQYF. The CDR3 DNA reads TGTGCCAGCAGCTCCTACTCAAAGCGGTTAACAGATACGCAGTATTTT.

This clonotype came up a few times. This chain uses TRBV3-1 with TRBJ2-2; 14 nucleotides agree with TRBD2. The CDR3 runs to 17 residues. The germline gives CDR1 LGHDT, CDR2 YNNKEL (reference sequence). The J segment lost 5 bases and the V segment lost 4 bases, leaving 6 bases of the junction unmatched. The chain's CDR3 is CASSRGTSGSGTGELFF. The CDR3 region has the DNA TGTGCCAGCAGCCGAGGGACTAGCGGGAGTGGAACCGGGGAGCTGTTTTTT.

The chain combines TRBV4-2 with TRBJ2-1; D is possibly TRBD1 or TRBD2 (5 bases each). The V gene's germline CDR1 is LGHNA and CDR2 YNFKEQ. Trimming left V 1 base short and J 7 bases short, with 8 bases between. CDR3 size: 13 residues. CDR3 in amino acids: CASSQGWGNEQFF. In nucleotides, the CDR3 is TGTGCCAGCAGCCAAGGGTGGGGGAATGAGCAGTTCTTC.

About this clonotype: A much larger clone lies one base from this, so it may be a read error. The CDR3 DNA follows: TGTGTCAGCCGCCGGGCCCTGGAACTGGGTGGCTACACCTTC. This codes for CVSRRALELGGYTF. J is TRBJ1-2 and V is TRBV2, with D hard to call. Germline-derived CDR1 and CDR2 are SNHLY and FYNNEI. This CDR3 region has 14 residues.

This clonotype appeared many times. The CDR3 sequence: CASTSGTGGETQYF. The DNA of the CDR3 is TGCGCCAGCACCTCGGGGACAGGAGGCGAGACCCAGTACTTC. The rearrangement joins TRBV5-1 to TRBJ2-5, with 8 bases matching TRBD1. Trimming cost V 6 bases and J 5 bases; bases outside gene matches: 9. The germline V gene has CDR1 SGHRS and CDR2 YFSETQ. CDR3 size: 14 residues.

The rearrangement links TRBV30 to TRBJ1-1; tentatively, D is TRBD1 (5 bases). This CDR3 has 11 residues. The ends were cut back, 8 bases at V and 3 bases at J, with 10 bases in the middle. The germline gives CDR1 GTSNPN, CDR2 SVGIG (reference sequence). The CDR3 reads CARGRDTEAFF. CDR3 in DNA: TGTGCCCGGGGCAGGGACACTGAAGCTTTCTTT.

This chain connects TRBV7-3 to TRBJ2-2; perhaps TRBD1 as D (5 bases). The CDR3 is 13 amino acids. Looked up from germline, CDR1 is SGHTA and CDR2 is FQGTGA. Between the trimmed V and J ends, which lost 6 bases and 4 bases, there was a span of 9 bases. The CDR3 is CASSRGGTGELFF. In nucleotides, the CDR3 is TGTGCCAGCAGTAGGGGTGGCACCGGGGAGCTGTTTTTT.

The CDR3 loop is CSARGALNYGYTF. CDR3 in DNA: TGCAGTGCTAGAGGGGCGTTAAACTATGGCTACACCTTC. The V gene is TRBV20-1, the J gene TRBJ1-2, with no clear D. The CDR3 extends over 13 amino acids. The V end lost 1 base, the J end lost 2 bases, and 8 bases lay between the germline ends. Per the germline V gene, CDR1 is DFQATT and CDR2 is SNEGSKA (reference sequence).

This clonotype has a count of ten or more. The chain joins TRBV12-3 or TRBV12-4 to TRBJ1-5; no reliable D call. This CDR3 is built from 13 residues. Trimming stripped 2 bases from V and 5 bases from J, with 7 bases between. The DNA for the CDR3 is TGTGCCAGCAGTTTAAACAGCGATCAGCCCCAGCATTTT. This sequence encodes CASSLNSDQPQHF.

This clonotype was seen at least ten times. V and J are TRBV20-1 and TRBJ2-2; D is undetermined. Per germline, CDR1 DFQATT and CDR2 SNEGSKA (reference sequence). V was shortened by 6 bases and J by 3 bases, with 17 bases between the two germline ends. This CDR3 is built from 15 residues. CDR3 DNA sequence: TGCAGTGCCCCCACGAGTTTCCAGGACACCGGGGAGCTGTTTTTT. Translation gives CSAPTSFQDTGELFF.

This sequence joins TRBV3-1 and TRBJ1-2, with D uncertain. The CDR3 is made up of 15 amino acids. Germline assignment: CDR1 LGHDT and CDR2 YNNKEL (reference sequence). The V gene lost 2 bases and the J gene lost 2 bases, with 12 bases spanning the gap. In DNA form, the CDR3 reads TGTGCCAGCAGCCAACCTTCGACAAAGAACTATGGCTACACCTTC. Amino acids: CASSQPSTKNYGYTF.

The rearrangement joins TRBV5-4 to TRBJ2-3; D may be TRBD1 (7 bases). The CDR3 is 14 amino acids. CDR1 SGHNT and CDR2 YYREEE come from the germline V gene (reference sequence). V lost 7 bases, J lost 4 bases, and 16 bases lay in between. As DNA, the CDR3 is TGTGCCAGCCAGGGGGGAGGTGTGGCAGATACGCAGTATTTT. It codes for CASQGGGVADTQYF. Full variable domain (rest looked up from reference TRBV5-4 and TRBJ2-3): ETGVTQSPTHLIKTRGQQVTLRCSSQSGHNTVSWYQQALGQGPQFIFQYYREEENGRGNFPPRFSGLQFPNYSSELNVNALELDDSALYLCASQGGGVADTQYFGPGTRLTVL.

Many counts were recorded for this clonotype. J is TRBJ1-5 and V is TRBV21-1. TRBV21-1 counts as a pseudogene. CDR3 size: 16 residues. The CDR3 protein is CASSKVSTHSNQPQHF. The CDR3 DNA reads as TGTGCCAGCAGCAAAGTGAGCACGCATAGCAATCAGCCCCAGCATTTT.

This clonotype was detected ten times or more. The chain is built from TRBV4-2 and TRBJ2-7; 7 bases are a match to TRBD1. Trimming took 1 base from V and 4 from J; bases not matched to a gene: 7. The CDR3 consists of 15 residues. CDR1 and CDR2 from the germline V gene are LGHNA and YNFKEQ. Written as DNA, the CDR3 is TGTGCCAGCAGCCAAGTGGGGACAGAGGTTTACGAGCAGTACTTC. Encoded protein: CASSQVGTEVYEQYF.

This chain uses TRBV4-2 with TRBJ1-2, with TRBD1 identical over 7 bases. This CDR3 contains 15 residues. Germline trimming cut 0 bases from V and 11 bases from J; bases unmatched to any gene: 12. From germline, CDR1 is LGHNA and CDR2 YNFKEQ. DNA for the CDR3: TGTGCCAGCAGCCAAGATCTCGAGACAGGGAACCGATACACCTTC. Its translation is CASSQDLETGNRYTF.

In its sample, this clonotype was seen a few times. The CDR3 DNA follows: TGTGCCAGCAGCGTAATCGGGGAGCTGTTTTTT. Translated, it gives CASSVIGELFF. The V call is TRBV11-2, the J call TRBJ2-2; D not certain. This CDR3 is 11 amino acids long. V dropped 5 bases and J dropped 7 bases, with 5 bases sitting between them. Germline V gives CDR1 SGHAT, CDR2 FQNNGV.

The sample holds many counts of this clonotype. The V call is TRBV7-2, the J call TRBJ1-2; D is unclear. Germline V gene data show CDR1 as SGHTA and CDR2 as FQGNSA. V was shortened by 0 bases and J by 0 bases, with 8 bases between the two germline ends. CDR3 length: 15 amino acids. The CDR3 spells CASSLARTTNYGYTF. CDR3 DNA: TGTGCCAGCAGCTTAGCGCGAACGACTAACTATGGCTACACCTTC.

In this sample, this clonotype turned up many times. J is TRBJ2-3 and V is TRBV7-8, with 9 nucleotides matching TRBD2. Germline CDR1 is SGHVS and CDR2 is FQNEAQ. The CDR3 is 13 residues long. J gave up 14 bases and V 1 base, and 7 bases lay outside the gene matches. CDR3 in DNA: TGTGCCAGCAGCTTAGATCTAGCGGGGATTAGGTATTTT. This translates into CASSLDLAGIRYF.